This entry is about one TCR beta chain. These data come from a study of blood T cell repertoires in COVID-19. Turning to the study itself: Some COVID-19 samples were acute and others convalescent; all came from the United States, Italy and Spain. T cells, B-cell-depleted T cells, or PBMCs supplied cDNA or gDNA.

Under the authors' procedure: Using reference gene primer amplification, nucleated cell counts were estimated. Sequenced by immunoSEQ multiplex PCR; TCRdb stores in-frame clones only, minus some. V, J and clone size derive from that table, while D and trimming were established from the DNA sequence. Counted here are 95,000 to 130,000 clones, 90% occurring once; the ten biggest clones make up 1.8%. After removal of 5 bases from V and 0 bases from J, the junction contained 9 bases not matched to a gene. Germline values: CDR1 MNHEY, CDR2 SMNVEV (reference sequence). CDR3 length equals 16 residues. This receptor was taken from a human donor with active COVID-19. The donor label of this sample is uncertain. The rearrangement uses TRBV27 and TRBJ2-7, with 8 bases lining up with TRBD2. The sample consisted of peripheral blood. The CDR3: CASSLSGGGFSYEQYF. In DNA form, the CDR3 reads TGTGCCAGCAGTCTCTCGGGCGGGGGGTTCTCCTACGAGCAGTACTTC.